These T cell receptor beta chains were read from a single sample in a study of OX40 agonist ivuxolimab in advanced cancers. Here immunoSEQ multiplex PCR was the method, and the copy in TCRdb shows in-frame clones only, minus some. The sample carries 12,000 or so clones, about 85% recorded once. Sequencing was performed on CD4+ or CD8+ T cells sorted from blood, taken in a trial of the OX40 agonist ivuxolimab. These receptors came from an adult with an advanced solid tumor such as melanoma, head and neck, liver or kidney cancer. CDR3s leave out the opening cysteine and the closing phenylalanine or tryptophan.

j_gene | len | v_gene | CDR3aa
TRBJ2-7 | 12 | TRBV4-1 | ASSQGTSNYEQY
TRBJ2-1 | 11 | TRBV27 | ASGWTSVDEQF
TRBJ1-3 | 14 | TRBV19 | ASSMYTGGVGNTIY
TRBJ1-6 | 11 | TRBV2 | ASSGDSYSPLH
TRBJ2-7 | 11 | TRBV21-1 | ASSKCKDDEQY
TRBJ1-5 | 13 | TRBV27 | ASSLFSQANQPQH
TRBJ1-2 | 13 | TRBV5-5 | ASSLVPTASGGYT
TRBJ2-1 | 12 | TRBV5-4 | ASSGGGRSNEQF
TRBJ1-2 | 10 | TRBV18 | ASSPLTGGYT
TRBJ1-2 | 14 | TRBV5-1 | ASSLVFTGGEYGYT
TRBJ2-7 | 13 | TRBV5-5 | ATPLGRGDTYEQY
TRBJ2-7 | 12 | TRBV5-4 | ASSAGQGGYEQY
TRBJ2-3 | 11 | TRBV29-1 | SSQGRPTDTQY
TRBJ1-5 | 11 | TRBV6-1 | ASSFEGNQPQH
TRBJ1-1 | 13 | TRBV19 | ASTVTPRMNTEAF
TRBJ2-5 | 14 | TRBV27 | ASSLVGRGSRETQY
TRBJ1-6 | 10 | TRBV6-5 | ASSPGGGPLH
TRBJ1-6 | 15 | TRBV4-1 | ASSQVPGGVYNSPLH
TRBJ2-1 | 11 | TRBV11-2 | ASSHALDNEQF
TRBJ2-7 | 12 | TRBV2 | ASMTTVLVFEQY
TRBJ1-6 | 12 | TRBV5-5 | ASSLERSNSPLH
TRBJ2-7 | 13 | TRBV5-1 | ASSFRDRSSDEQY
TRBJ2-7 | 11 | TRBV9 | ASSVGASTEQY
TRBJ2-5 | 13 | TRBV6-5 | ASSPSSGGLETQY
TRBJ1-1 | 12 | TRBV6-1 | ASSARGMNTEAF
TRBJ1-1 | 12 | TRBV13 | ASRGALENTEAS
TRBJ2-2 | 14 | TRBV15 | ATSSTPSGGAGELF
TRBJ2-3 | 11 | TRBV10-1 | ASSGQSTDTQY
TRBJ1-1 | 12 | TRBV30 | AWSDGDRATEAF
TRBJ2-1 | 13 | TRBV7-9 | ASSPRTGAYNEQF
TRBJ2-7 | 11 | TRBV27 | ASSLSARYEQY
TRBJ1-6 | 14 | TRBV5-1 | ASSSGEGIRVSPLH
TRBJ2-1 | 12 | TRBV4-1 | ASSRERGSNEQF
TRBJ1-2 | 12 | TRBV7-9 | ASSPGAGGHGYT
TRBJ2-7 | 13 | TRBV11-1 | ASSKDRGNTYEQY
TRBJ2-5 | 14 | TRBV11-1 | ASSLSGGRIQETQY
TRBJ2-7 | 12 | TRBV27 | ASSSFAGVYEQY
TRBJ1-1 | 11 | TRBV10-2 | ASGTGGRTEAF
TRBJ1-1 | 12 | TRBV5-1 | ASSPDRLNTEAF
TRBJ1-1 | 11 | TRBV19 | ASNDRGPTEAF
TRBJ2-3 | 13 | TRBV7-2 | ASSLALGETDTQY
TRBJ2-3 | 10 | TRBV7-8 | ASSLGAIWGS
TRBJ2-7 | 9 | TRBV7-6 | ASSPAYEQY
TRBJ1-5 | 13 | TRBV7-9 | ASSLEEGYSQPQH
TRBJ2-5 | 12 | TRBV7-6 | ASSLAGGVETQY
TRBJ2-7 | 10 | TRBV6-1 | ASSDRGYEQY